Shown below are 32 T cell receptor beta chains from a single sample sequenced in a study of cytomegalovirus exposure and HLA in healthy donors. It was with 60 Vbeta and 13 Jbeta primers that the PCR ran. TCRdb's table, derived via immunoSEQ multiplex PCR, lists solely in-frame clones and lacks some. The sample has tens of thousands of clones, about 77% seen once. Sequencing was done on a sample of PBMCs. The receptors stem from a man under 40 in good health and CMV-seropositive.

The rearrangement uses TRBV18 and TRBJ1-4; D gene uncertain. CDR3 length: 16 amino acids. Trimming took 0 bases from V and 0 from J, leaving 8 bases between them. From germline, CDR1 is KGHSH and CDR2 LQKENI. CDR3 in DNA: TGTGCCAGCTCACCACCATCAACAGCAACTAATGAAAAACTGTTTTTT. This sequence encodes CASSPPSTATNEKLFF.

In its sample, this clone was seen a few times. V usage is TRBV6-5 and J usage is TRBJ1-2, with D possibly being TRBD1 (5 bases). The CDR3 length is 14 residues. Trimming pared 0 bases from V and 0 bases from J, leaving 5 bases between. The germline V gene encodes CDR1 MNHEY and CDR2 SVGAGI. CDR3 in DNA: TGTGCCAGCAGTTACTCGGACACTAACTATGGCTACACCTTC. Amino acids: CASSYSDTNYGYTF.

The V and J genes are TRBV6-5 and TRBJ1-3; TRBD1 might be the D (6 bases). V dropped 0 bases and J dropped 1 base, with 10 bases sitting between them. CDR3 length equals 16 residues. Germline V lookup: CDR1 MNHEY, CDR2 SVGAGI. The CDR3 reads CASSYSSRGSGNTIYF. The CDR3 nucleotides read TGTGCCAGCAGTTACTCGTCCAGGGGTTCTGGAAACACCATATATTTT.

This sequence joins TRBV7-2 and TRBJ2-2; 7 bases are a match to TRBD2. The CDR3 has 16 amino acids. Germline V gene lookup returns CDR1 SGHTA and CDR2 FQGNSA. The V gene end was trimmed by 7 bases and the J gene end by 1 base; junction bases not matched to a gene: 9. The CDR3 reads CASTRELAVNTGELFF. DNA for the CDR3: TGTGCCAGCACCCGAGAGCTAGCGGTGAACACCGGGGAGCTGTTTTTT.

CDR3 bases: TGTGCCAGCAGCTTAGGCCCGACAGGGGGCACAGATACGCAGTATTTT. Protein sequence: CASSLGPTGGTDTQYF. The chain combines TRBV11-2 with TRBJ2-3; the match to TRBD1 covers 8 bases. Germline lookup yields CDR1 SGHAT and CDR2 FQNNGV. The CDR3 runs to 16 residues. V shed 1 base and J 1 base; nucleotides not matched to a gene: 4. Full variable domain (rest looked up from reference TRBV11-2 and TRBJ2-3): EAGVAQSPRYKIIEKRQSVAFWCNPISGHATLYWYQQILGQGPKLLIQFQNNGVVDDSQLPKDRFSAERLKGVDSTLKIQPAKLEDSAVYLCASSLGPTGGTDTQYFGPGTRLTVL.

The gene calls are TRBV2 and TRBJ2-5; tentative D call: TRBD1 (5 bases). Per the germline V gene, CDR1 is SNHLY and CDR2 is FYNNEI. V was clipped by 7 bases and J by 5 bases, with 14 bases between them. The CDR3 is 13 amino acids. For the CDR3, the DNA is TGTGCCAGCACTAAAGACAGAACGGAGACCCAGTACTTC. This encodes CASTKDRTETQYF. The variable domain in full, with the rest retrieved from reference TRBV2 and TRBJ2-5, is EPEVTQTPSHQVTQMGQEVILRCVPISNHLYFYWYRQILGQKVEFLVSFYNNEISEKSEIFDDQFSVERPDGSNFTLKIRSTKLEDSAMYFCASTKDRTETQYFGPGTRLLVL.

The chain joins TRBV5-6 to TRBJ1-4, with D unresolved. The CDR3 consists of 15 residues. In germline, CDR1 is SGHDT, CDR2 YYEEEE. Trimming took off 4 bases at V and 7 bases at J, with 17 bases between the two ends. DNA of the CDR3: TGTGCCAGCAGCGGGAGATTCGGACGGCGTGAAAAACTGTTTTTT. This codes for CASSGRFGRREKLFF.

CDR3 sequence reads: CASSSAGRGDQYF. The CDR3 coding sequence is TGCGCCAGCAGCTCGGCTGGCAGGGGGGACCAGTACTTC. The gene calls are TRBV5-1 and TRBJ2-5, with D possibly being TRBD1 (7 bases). Germline lookup yields CDR1 SGHRS and CDR2 YFSETQ. The CDR3 extends over 13 amino acids. The V end was cut by 3 bases, the J end by 10 bases, with 16 bases between.

V is TRBV30 and J is TRBJ1-1, with D maybe TRBD1 (6 bases). Germline-derived CDR1 and CDR2 are GTSNPN and SVGIG (reference sequence). The germline V and J ends were trimmed by 8 bases and 0 bases, with 16 bases remaining between them. CDR3 length: 14 residues. DNA of the CDR3: TGTGCCATGGCCTGGAGGACAGTGAACACTGAAGCTTTCTTT. It codes for CAMAWRTVNTEAFF.

This clone was detected only once. The chain uses TRBV2 and TRBJ2-5; TRBD2 is a possible D gene (5 bases). This CDR3 is 16 amino acids long. Looked up from germline, CDR1 is SNHLY and CDR2 is FYNNEI. Deletions cut 5 bases from V and 2 bases from J, with 18 bases between. CDR3 sequence reads: CASSPTFVRVQETQYF. CDR3 nucleotide sequence: TGTGCCAGCAGTCCCACTTTCGTGAGGGTACAAGAGACCCAGTACTTC.

J is TRBJ1-6 and V is TRBV7-9; possible D gene TRBD1, 6 bases. The CDR3 totals 18 residues. Germline V lookup: CDR1 SEHNR, CDR2 FQNEAQ (reference sequence). V was shortened by 2 bases and J by 5 bases, with 19 bases between the two germline ends. The DNA of the CDR3 is TGTGCCAGCAGCTTAATATCCCCCCGGACAGAGAATAATTCACCCCTCCACTTT. Protein product: CASSLISPRTENNSPLHF.

This clone was detected a few times. The V call is TRBV6-5, the J call TRBJ1-1; D uncertain. CDR3 size: 12 residues. From germline, CDR1 is MNHEY and CDR2 SVGAGI. Trimming removed 7 bases at V and 12 bases at J, with 18 bases between. Written as DNA, the CDR3 is TGTGCCAGCATACCGCCTGGGAGAGGCCCTTTCTTT. Translating it yields CASIPPGRGPFF.

The V call is TRBV7-9, the J call TRBJ1-4; 8 bases map to TRBD1. This CDR3 has 12 residues. The germline V gene encodes CDR1 SEHNR and CDR2 FQNEAQ (reference sequence). With V trimmed by 4 bases and J by 15 bases, 7 bases remained unmatched. CDR3 DNA sequence: TGTGCCAGCAGCTCCCTTAGGACAGGGTTGTTTTTT. It is translated as CASSSLRTGLFF.

This clone came up a few times. V gene TRBV5-6 combines with J gene TRBJ1-2, with a possible D match to TRBD1 (5 bases). In germline, CDR1 is SGHDT, CDR2 YYEEEE. The CDR3 extends over 14 amino acids. With 0 bases removed from V and 4 bases from J, the gap between germline ends came to 10 bases. The CDR3 is CASSLGRGSYGYTF. The CDR3 region has the DNA TGTGCCAGCAGCTTGGGTAGGGGTAGCTATGGCTACACCTTC.

The genes are TRBV11-2 and TRBJ2-7; D is perhaps TRBD2 (6 bases). Between the trimmed V and J ends, which lost 8 bases and 0 bases, there was a span of 17 bases. The CDR3 contains 15 residues. Germline V gene lookup returns CDR1 SGHAT and CDR2 FQNNGV. This chain's CDR3 is CASVPFRGSSYEQYF. CDR3 in DNA: TGTGCCAGCGTCCCCTTTCGGGGGAGCTCCTACGAGCAGTACTTC.

The genes are TRBV7-6 and TRBJ2-1; D is unclear. In germline, CDR1 is SGHVS, CDR2 FNYEAQ. V was cut by 6 bases and J by 6 bases, with 6 bases left in between. CDR3 length equals 11 residues. The CDR3 spells CASSYGNEQFF. The CDR3 nucleotides are TGTGCCAGCAGTTACGGCAATGAGCAGTTCTTC.

V usage is TRBV29-1 and J usage is TRBJ1-5; 7 bases are shared with TRBD1. The V segment lost 4 bases and the J segment 2 bases; nucleotides outside the gene matches: 5. The CDR3 runs 14 residues. Germline V gene sequence: CDR1 SQVTM, CDR2 ANQGSEA. The CDR3 loop reads CSVGTGIGNQPQHF. For the CDR3, the DNA is TGCAGCGTTGGGACAGGTATTGGCAATCAGCCCCAGCATTTT.

The genes are TRBV27 and TRBJ2-5, with 11 positions matching TRBD1. Matching the DNA end better, TRBJ2-7 makes the J call doubtful. This CDR3 comprises 14 residues. Germline values: CDR1 MNHEY, CDR2 SMNVEV (reference sequence). CDR3 sequence (DNA): TGTGCCAGCAGTCCAGGACAGGGGGCGGGCGAGCAGTACTTC. This translates into CASSPGQGAGEQYF.

The rearrangement joins TRBV30 to TRBJ2-5, with no clear D. The CDR3 totals 14 residues. Trimming pared 0 bases from V and 6 bases from J, leaving 14 bases between. Per germline, CDR1 GTSNPN and CDR2 SVGIG (reference sequence). The chain's CDR3 is CAWSVQPGFQTQYF. The CDR3 DNA reads TGTGCCTGGAGTGTACAACCAGGCTTTCAGACCCAGTACTTC.

This clone has just a few counts. This chain joins TRBV28 and TRBJ1-5; 8 positions agree with TRBD1. CDR3 size: 15 residues. Germline values: CDR1 MDHEN, CDR2 SYDVKM. J was trimmed by 7 bases and V by 6 bases; bases with no gene match: 11. This CDR3 reads CASRKSGGAGQPQHF. As DNA, the CDR3 is TGTGCCAGCAGGAAGTCAGGGGGCGCAGGACAGCCCCAGCATTTT.

This clone was observed a few times. The chain combines TRBV5-1 with TRBJ2-2; D not certain. Germline CDR1 reads SGHRS; CDR2 reads YFSETQ. The CDR3 runs 14 residues. The V end lost 8 bases, the J end lost 2 bases, and 13 bases lay between the germline ends. The CDR3 coding sequence is TGCGCCAGTACCAGACTCCTAAACACCGGGGAGCTGTTTTTT. Amino acids: CASTRLLNTGELFF.

The chain carries TRBV29-1 and TRBJ1-5; possibly TRBD1 for D (6 bases). This CDR3 spans 13 amino acids. V dropped 4 bases and J dropped 7 bases, with 14 bases sitting between them. The germline V gene has CDR1 SQVTM and CDR2 ANQGSEA. Written as DNA, the CDR3 is TGCAGCGTTGCTTGGGGGCAGGGGCAGCCCCAGCATTTT. Its protein product is CSVAWGQGQPQHF.

V and J are TRBV6-5 and TRBJ1-1, with D maybe TRBD1 (5 bases). V was shortened by 2 bases and J by 0 bases, with 10 bases between the two germline ends. The CDR3 has 15 amino acids. Germline V lookup: CDR1 MNHEY, CDR2 SVGAGI. CDR3 nucleotide sequence: TGTGCCAGCAGTTACGCCCCGGGGGTGAACACTGAAGCTTTCTTT. It encodes CASSYAPGVNTEAFF.

A single count supports this clone. V usage is TRBV6-1 and J usage is TRBJ2-1, with TRBD2 matching 8 bases. Germline trimming cut 4 bases from V and 6 bases from J; bases unmatched to any gene: 11. The germline CDR1 and CDR2 sequences are MNHNS and SASEGT. This CDR3 spans 16 amino acids. DNA for the CDR3: TGTGCCAGCAGTGCGTCGGGGGGGCCTTCAGGCAATGAGCAGTTCTTC. Its translation: CASSASGGPSGNEQFF.

The chain couples TRBV9 to TRBJ1-5, with a possible D match to TRBD1 (6 bases). CDR1 SGDLS and CDR2 YYNGEE come from the germline V gene. V dropped 2 bases and J dropped 0 bases, with 9 bases sitting between them. The CDR3 is 15 amino acids. The CDR3 is CASSVSGASNQPQHF. The CDR3 DNA is TGTGCCAGCAGCGTGTCAGGGGCTAGCAATCAGCCCCAGCATTTT.

This clone was seen at least ten times. The chain joins TRBV5-6 to TRBJ1-3, with unresolved D. The CDR3 is 14 amino acids. The V end was cut by 2 bases, the J end by 4 bases, with 10 bases between. CDR1 is SGHDT, CDR2 YYEEEE, per germline. CDR3 in amino acids: CASSFRSLGNTIYF. The CDR3 DNA follows: TGTGCCAGCAGCTTCAGGTCCCTGGGAAACACCATATATTTT.

V is TRBV7-2 and J is TRBJ2-3; the D is unclear. Trimming stripped 5 bases from V and 6 bases from J, with 9 bases between. The CDR3 contains 12 residues. From germline, CDR1 is SGHTA and CDR2 FQGNSA. CDR3 protein: CASSPSVDTQYF. In DNA, the CDR3 is TGTGCCAGCAGCCCGAGCGTGGATACGCAGTATTTT. Filled out from reference TRBV7-2 and TRBJ2-3, the complete variable domain reads GAGVSQSPSNKVTEKGKDVELRCDPISGHTALYWYRQSLGQGLEFLIYFQGNSAPDKSGLPSDRFSAERTGGSVSTLTIQRTQQEDSAVYLCASSPSVDTQYFGPGTRLTVL.

The V gene is TRBV6-1, the J gene TRBJ2-5; D possibly corresponds to TRBD1 (5 bases). The assigned J gene may be wrong: the sequence end matches TRBJ2-7 better. The CDR3 totals 12 residues. Germline CDR1 is MNHNS and CDR2 is SASEGT. Here the CDR3 reads CASRSDRYEQYF. Here the CDR3 DNA reads TGTGCCAGCAGGTCCGACAGATACGAGCAGTACTTC.

The chain recombines TRBV28 with TRBJ1-2; TRBD1 is a possible D gene (6 bases). CDR1 and CDR2 from the germline V gene are MDHEN and SYDVKM. The CDR3 totals 15 residues. The ends were cut back, 5 bases at V and 4 bases at J, with 17 bases in the middle. The CDR3 DNA is TGTGCCAGCAGTACAACCTCGACAGGATCCTATGGCTACACCTTC. Translation gives CASSTTSTGSYGYTF.

The chain joins TRBV19 to TRBJ1-5; D might be TRBD1 (6 bases). The CDR3 runs 13 residues. In germline, CDR1 is LNHDA, CDR2 SQIVND (reference sequence). V was clipped by 5 bases and J by 4 bases, with 9 bases between them. CDR3 DNA sequence: TGTGCCAGTAGTTTGACAGGAAATCAGCCCCAGCATTTT. Encoded protein: CASSLTGNQPQHF.

The CDR3 spells CASGLVGVGGGTEAFF. The DNA for the CDR3 is TGTGCTAGTGGTTTGGTAGGCGTCGGGGGGGGGACTGAAGCTTTCTTT. V gene TRBV12-5 combines with J gene TRBJ1-1; weak D call: TRBD1 (5 bases). The germline V gene has CDR1 LGHNT and CDR2 FRNRAP. V was pared by 0 bases and J by 5 bases, with 16 bases between. The CDR3 consists of 16 residues.

The CDR3 DNA sequence: TGTGCCAGCAGCTTAGTAGGGGGCGTTGACTACGAGCAGTACTTC. Encoded protein: CASSLVGGVDYEQYF. The chain combines TRBV7-2 with TRBJ2-7; 7 bases align to TRBD1. CDR3 length: 15 residues. V was pared by 1 base and J by 3 bases, with 6 bases of the junction left unmatched. Per germline, CDR1 SGHTA and CDR2 FQGNSA.